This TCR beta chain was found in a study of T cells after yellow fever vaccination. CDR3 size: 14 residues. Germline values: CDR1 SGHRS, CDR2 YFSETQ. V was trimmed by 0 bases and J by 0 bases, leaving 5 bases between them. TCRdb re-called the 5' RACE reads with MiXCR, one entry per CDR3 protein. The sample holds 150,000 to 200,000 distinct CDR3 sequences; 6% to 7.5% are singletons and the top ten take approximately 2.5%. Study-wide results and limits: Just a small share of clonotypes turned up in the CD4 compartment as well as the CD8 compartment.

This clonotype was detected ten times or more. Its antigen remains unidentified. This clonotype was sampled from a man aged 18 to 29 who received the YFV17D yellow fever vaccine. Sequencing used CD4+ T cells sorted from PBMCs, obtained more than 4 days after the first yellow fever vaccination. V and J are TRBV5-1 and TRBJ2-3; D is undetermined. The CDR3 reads CASSLAISTDTQYF. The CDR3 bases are TGCGCCAGCAGCTTGGCCATTAGCACAGATACGCAGTATTTT.